This T cell receptor beta chain was captured in a study of CD8 T cells in ankylosing spondylitis. Overall study findings and caveats: The study looked at matched synovial fluid samples from ankylosing spondylitis patients. Disease-linked clones were reported to be significantly enriched there. CD8+ disease-linked clones were present at relatively low frequencies in blood. Seemingly characteristic of ankylosing spondylitis blood was a TCR beta motif consisting of eight highly homologous variants. A subset of motif variants has previously been described in the synovial fluid and blood of reactive arthritis.

There are 16 residues in the CDR3. Looked up from germline, CDR1 is DFQATT and CDR2 is SNEGSKA (reference sequence). Trimming removed 0 bases at V and 1 base at J, with 14 bases between. This clonotype showed up just a few times. The target antigen is unknown. Quantitative 5'-RACE with molecular barcodes was used to make the TCR beta libraries. A single record per CDR3 protein comes from TCRdb applying MiXCR to the 5' RACE reads. The table lists tens of thousands of distinct CDR3 sequences, about 9% of them singletons. The receptor was derived from a male donor with ankylosing spondylitis. Input material: blood, either unsorted or a sorted T cell fraction (not recorded which). This chain joins TRBV20-1 and TRBJ2-3; tentatively, D is TRBD2 (5 bases). As DNA, the CDR3 is TGCAGTGCTAGAGATATTCAGCAGGAGGGCACAGATACGCAGTATTTT. Protein sequence: CSARDIQQEGTDTQYF.